Listed below are T cell receptor beta chains from one sample, sequenced in a study of CD8 T cells in Susac syndrome. From the immunoSEQ multiplex PCR reads, TCRdb called clonotypes with MiXCR, one entry per CDR3 protein. The table has under 250,000 distinct CDR3 sequences, 94% seen once. Sequencing was carried out using CD4+ T cells from PBMCs. These receptors were collected from a human donor with Susac syndrome. The CDR3 runs from the conserved cysteine through the conserved F or W. The D gene is left open where the match is weak. For some rows the clone size is stated as once, few or many, or as a class when expanded; others skip it.

J gene | clone size | D gene | V gene | CDR3 DNA | CDR3 protein
TRBJ2-1 | . | TRBD2 | TRBV28 | TGTGCCAGCACCGAAGCCCCGGGGGGGCAAAGCAATGAGCAGTTCTTC | CASTEAPGGQSNEQFF
TRBJ1-2 | . | . | TRBV18 | TGTGCCAGCTCACCAAACGGGGAGCAGGGAGGCTACACCTTC | CASSPNGEQGGYTF
TRBJ2-3 | . | TRBD1 | TRBV20-1 | TGCAGTGCTAGTAATGACAGGGAAAAGGATACGCAGTATTTT | CSASNDREKDTQYF
TRBJ1-2 | . | . | TRBV10-3 | TGTGCCATCAGTGAGTCTTTAAGAGCCTTTTATGGCTACACCTTC | CAISESLRAFYGYTF
TRBJ2-1 | . | . | TRBV20-1 | TGCAGTGCCACTAACAGTTATGAGCAGTTCTTC | CSATNSYEQFF
TRBJ1-5 | once | . | TRBV30 | TGTGCCTGGAGTGTAAAACAGACTAGCAATCAGCCCCAGCATTTT | CAWSVKQTSNQPQHF
TRBJ1-2 | . | TRBD1 | TRBV2 | TGTGCCAGCAATTACAGGGGGCGGAGTGGCTACACCTTC | CASNYRGRSGYTF
TRBJ1-4 | once | . | TRBV9 | TGTGCCAGCAGCGAGTCGAGCAGTAATGAAAAACTGTTTTTT | CASSESSSNEKLFF
TRBJ1-1 | . | TRBD1 | TRBV10-3 | TGTGCCATCAGTGAGCAGGACAGGGTCACTGAAGCTTTCTTT | CAISEQDRVTEAFF
TRBJ1-2 | once | . | TRBV7-3 | TGTGCCAGCAGCTTAAATCGTGGACAATTCCTCATTCATGGCTACACCTTC | CASSLNRGQFLIHGYTF
TRBJ2-7 | . | TRBD1 | TRBV30 | TGTGCCTGGAGCCTCCGGGACAGGGGGACCTACGAGCAGTACTTC | CAWSLRDRGTYEQYF
TRBJ1-1 | . | TRBD1 | TRBV3-1 | TGTGCCAGCAGCCGCGGGACAGGGGGCAATGAAGCTTTCTTT | CASSRGTGGNEAFF
TRBJ2-1 | . | TRBD2 | TRBV9 | TGTGCCAGCAGCGTCGGACTAGCGGGCTCACGGGGGAGCAATGAGCAGTTCTTC | CASSVGLAGSRGSNEQFF
TRBJ1-1 | . | . | TRBV6-2/TRBV6-3 | TGTGCCAGCAGTCAGATCAGGGTTAACACTGAAGCTTTCTTT | CASSQIRVNTEAFF
TRBJ2-5 | . | TRBD1 | TRBV10-3 | TGTGCCACCCTCAACCCGACAGGGGGAGAGGAGACCCAGTACTTC | CATLNPTGGEETQYF
TRBJ2-3 | . | . | TRBV2 | TGTGCCAGCAGTGCGTTGGATACGCAGTATTTT | CASSALDTQYF